This TCR beta chain is from a study of T cell changes during pregnancy in multiple sclerosis. Assay used: immunoSEQ multiplex PCR; TCRdb lists only in-frame clones, some missing. The repertoire includes around 34,000 clones, about 95% of them detected once, and 0.3% to 0.45% sits in the top ten. CDR1 is SGHAT and CDR2 is FQNNGV in the germline V gene. The germline V and J ends were trimmed by 5 bases and 0 bases, with 14 bases remaining between them. The length of the CDR3 is 16 residues. The sequences come from CD4+ T cells from peripheral blood mononuclear cells, collected in the second trimester of pregnancy. This receptor was obtained from a female donor with multiple sclerosis, enrolled in a pregnancy study. The rearrangement joins TRBV11-2 to TRBJ2-4; possible D gene TRBD2, 6 bases. Here the CDR3 reads CASSRAMGLAKNIQYF. The CDR3 DNA reads TGTGCCAGCAGCCGGGCGATGGGACTAGCCAAAAACATTCAGTACTTC.